The rows below give T cell receptor beta chains drawn from one sample of a study of T cells expressing NK-cell markers. TCRdb re-called the 5' RACE reads and gives one entry per CDR3 protein, without DNA. The sample has 200,000 to 300,000 distinct CDR3 sequences; the top ten hold approximately 0.39%. Sequencing was performed on blood T cells: a sorted CD56 or NKG2C T cell subset, CD4+ or CD8+ T cells, or bulk PBMC T cells (not recorded which). The receptors were sampled from a man younger than 35 in good health. CDR3s include the opening cysteine and the closing phenylalanine or tryptophan.

V gene: TRBV12-3/TRBV12-4
J gene: TRBJ2-3
CDR3 protein: CASLGISTDTQYF

V gene: TRBV7-6
J gene: TRBJ2-2
CDR3 protein: CASGLPSRRPDTGELFF

V gene: TRBV30
J gene: TRBJ1-1
CDR3 protein: CAWSVTVRGYAFF

V gene: TRBV5-4
J gene: TRBJ1-5
CDR3 protein: CASSRGGSNQPQHF

V gene: TRBV10-1
J gene: TRBJ1-1
CDR3 protein: CASSDPGGNTEAFF

V gene: TRBV28
J gene: TRBJ2-7
CDR3 protein: CASSLLGQGIGRSYEQYF

V gene: TRBV7-9
J gene: TRBJ2-1
CDR3 protein: CASTLSPDSYNEQFF

V gene: TRBV11-2
J gene: TRBJ1-1
CDR3 protein: CASSPYNRGNAEAFF

V gene: TRBV5-1
J gene: TRBJ2-5
CDR3 protein: CASSLVFGIETQYF

V gene: TRBV7-8
J gene: TRBJ2-5
CDR3 protein: CASSSWGTRSPETQYF

V gene: TRBV20-1
J gene: TRBJ1-5
CDR3 protein: CSARDSRGGSNQPQHF

V gene: TRBV20-1
J gene: TRBJ2-1
CDR3 protein: CSARDGGRAGNEQFF

V gene: TRBV7-2
J gene: TRBJ2-1
CDR3 protein: CASSFEGGVRYNEQFF

V gene: TRBV5-6
J gene: TRBJ1-1
CDR3 protein: CASSLAPRPRTEAFF

V gene: TRBV29-1
J gene: TRBJ2-3
CDR3 protein: CSAFGGADTQYF

V gene: TRBV29-1
J gene: TRBJ1-2
CDR3 protein: CSVEDGGSRSYTF

V gene: TRBV12-3/TRBV12-4
J gene: TRBJ2-1
CDR3 protein: CASSSVTRDNEQFF

V gene: TRBV12-3/TRBV12-4
J gene: TRBJ2-1
CDR3 protein: CASSFRGRAPLYNEQFF

V gene: TRBV12-3/TRBV12-4
J gene: TRBJ2-3
CDR3 protein: CASSLRTGTTDTQYF

V gene: TRBV21-1
J gene: TRBJ2-7
CDR3 protein: CASSKESRFSYEQYF

V gene: TRBV5-5
J gene: TRBJ2-2
CDR3 protein: CASSNRQGSTGELFF

V gene: TRBV14
J gene: TRBJ2-3
CDR3 protein: CASSQGGDFTDTQYF

V gene: TRBV7-2
J gene: TRBJ2-5
CDR3 protein: CASRSGETQYF

V gene: TRBV19
J gene: TRBJ1-1
CDR3 protein: CASRGQIEAFF

V gene: TRBV5-6
J gene: TRBJ2-7
CDR3 protein: CASRERWDRTYEQYF

V gene: TRBV19
J gene: TRBJ2-1
CDR3 protein: CASSILWGISYNEQFF

V gene: TRBV25-1
J gene: TRBJ2-6
CDR3 protein: CASSEARAGANVLTF

V gene: TRBV5-6
J gene: TRBJ2-5
CDR3 protein: CASSISRWAQETQYF

V gene: TRBV7-8
J gene: TRBJ2-6
CDR3 protein: CASSSARAGANVLTF

V gene: TRBV20-1
J gene: TRBJ2-6
CDR3 protein: CSAQSPPGSGANVLTF

V gene: TRBV29-1
J gene: TRBJ2-3
CDR3 protein: CSAEVEDTQYF

V gene: TRBV29-1
J gene: TRBJ2-3
CDR3 protein: CSVDTGHTDTQYF

V gene: TRBV6-5
J gene: TRBJ2-7
CDR3 protein: CASSFGKGSVGEQYF

V gene: TRBV6-4
J gene: TRBJ2-2
CDR3 protein: CASSDSGLAGEVSGELFF

V gene: TRBV9
J gene: TRBJ2-2
CDR3 protein: CASSPINGQNTGELFF

V gene: TRBV11-2
J gene: TRBJ2-1
CDR3 protein: CASSLEGIASKGNEQFF

V gene: TRBV10-3
J gene: TRBJ1-4
CDR3 protein: CAISAQGLTTEKLFF

V gene: TRBV20-1
J gene: TRBJ2-5
CDR3 protein: CSARASGTSLETQYF

V gene: TRBV20-1
J gene: TRBJ2-5
CDR3 protein: CSAREARSPQETQYF

V gene: TRBV12-3/TRBV12-4
J gene: TRBJ1-2
CDR3 protein: CASRNGQGPYGYTF

V gene: TRBV11-2
J gene: TRBJ1-3
CDR3 protein: CASSLVHWGRTSSGNTIYF

V gene: TRBV20-1
J gene: TRBJ1-3
CDR3 protein: CSAAWDGSLSGNTIYF

V gene: TRBV20-1
J gene: TRBJ2-1
CDR3 protein: CSIRTVYNEQFF

V gene: TRBV7-9
J gene: TRBJ2-2
CDR3 protein: CASREGVGELFF

V gene: TRBV12-3/TRBV12-4
J gene: TRBJ2-3
CDR3 protein: CASSFRDLSTDTQYF

V gene: TRBV25-1
J gene: TRBJ1-1
CDR3 protein: CASSETGTNTEAFF

V gene: TRBV6-2/TRBV6-3
J gene: TRBJ2-1
CDR3 protein: CASSSHHEQFF

V gene: TRBV3-1
J gene: TRBJ2-2
CDR3 protein: CASTSQRNTGELFF

V gene: TRBV7-6
J gene: TRBJ2-2
CDR3 protein: CASSLGVTGFTGELFF

V gene: TRBV15
J gene: TRBJ2-1
CDR3 protein: CATARTSAYNEQFF

V gene: TRBV5-1
J gene: TRBJ1-2
CDR3 protein: CASSQDQNYGYTF